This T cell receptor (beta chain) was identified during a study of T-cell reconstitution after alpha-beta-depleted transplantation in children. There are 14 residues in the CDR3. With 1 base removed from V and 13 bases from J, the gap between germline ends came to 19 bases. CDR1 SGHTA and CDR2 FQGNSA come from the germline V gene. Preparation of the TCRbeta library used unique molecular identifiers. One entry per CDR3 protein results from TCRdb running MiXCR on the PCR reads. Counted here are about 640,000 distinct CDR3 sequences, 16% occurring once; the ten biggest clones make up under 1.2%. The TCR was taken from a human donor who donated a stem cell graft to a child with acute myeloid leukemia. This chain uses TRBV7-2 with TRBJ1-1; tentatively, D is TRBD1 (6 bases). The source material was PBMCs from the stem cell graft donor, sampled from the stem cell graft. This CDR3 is CASSLEGGWGSGFF. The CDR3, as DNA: TGTGCCAGCAGCTTAGAAGGGGGGTGGGGGAGTGGTTTCTTT.